This entry lists 28 T cell receptor beta chains sequenced from one sample in a study of cytomegalovirus exposure and HLA in healthy donors. PCR amplification relied on 60 Vbeta primers (plus 13 Jbeta primers). Sequenced by immunoSEQ multiplex PCR; TCRdb stores in-frame clones only, minus some. The sample contains over 110,000 clones, under 90% of which appear only once. The sequencing input was PBMCs. The source of these receptors is a man aged 40-50 years in good health and CMV-seronegative.

This chain connects TRBV6-5 to TRBJ2-7, with D uncertain. Trimming left V 6 bases short and J 3 bases short, with 15 bases between. From germline, CDR1 is MNHEY and CDR2 SVGAGI. There are 14 residues in the CDR3. The CDR3 here is CASSNSNGFYEQYF. Written as DNA, the CDR3 is TGTGCCAGCAGCAACAGTAACGGCTTCTACGAGCAGTACTTC.

The V call is TRBV25-1, the J call TRBJ2-1, with TRBD2 matching over 16 bases. The ends lost 3 bases at V and 4 bases at J; junction bases unmatched: 3. This CDR3 spans 17 amino acids. The germline V gene encodes CDR1 MGHDK and CDR2 SYGVNS. Here the CDR3 reads CASSEGLAGGPYNEQFF. DNA of the CDR3: TGTGCCAGCAGTGAGGGACTAGCGGGGGGGCCGTACAATGAGCAGTTCTTC.

The chain uses TRBV15 and TRBJ1-6, with 9 bases identical to TRBD1. Germline V lookup: CDR1 LNHNV, CDR2 YYDKDF (reference sequence). Trimming removed 2 bases from V and 9 bases from J; junction bases left unmatched: 5. This CDR3 is built from 15 residues. The CDR3 DNA reads as TGTGCCACCAGCAGAAGGACAGGGGTTAGTTCACCCCTCCACTTT. Translation: CATSRRTGVSSPLHF.

V usage is TRBV5-1 and J usage is TRBJ2-2; 7 nucleotides match TRBD2. The V segment lost 2 bases and the J segment 4 bases; nucleotides outside the gene matches: 11. Germline lookup yields CDR1 SGHRS and CDR2 YFSETQ. The CDR3 extends over 17 amino acids. The CDR3 coding sequence is TGCGCCAGCAGCTTTGCGTCGGCAGGGAGGGGCACCGGGGAGCTGTTTTTT. Translating it yields CASSFASAGRGTGELFF. Variable domain in full (rest from reference TRBV5-1 and TRBJ2-2): KAGVTQTPRYLIKTRGQQVTLSCSPISGHRSVSWYQQTPGQGLQFLFEYFSETQRNKGNFPGRFSGRQFSNSRSEMNVSTLELGDSALYLCASSFASAGRGTGELFFGEGSRLTVL.

The chain is built from TRBV10-2 and TRBJ2-2, with D possibly being TRBD2 (7 bases). With 2 bases removed from V and 7 bases from J, the gap between germline ends came to 14 bases. Germline CDR1 reads WSHSY; CDR2 reads SAAADI. This CDR3 spans 15 amino acids. The CDR3 region is CASSEVGGQYGELFF. The CDR3 DNA is TGCGCCAGCAGTGAGGTGGGGGGGCAATACGGGGAGCTGTTTTTT.

With regard to this clone: One junction end disagrees with the germline gene, perhaps due to a read error. Distinct nucleotide sequences in the sample also encode this CDR3. This rearrangement joins TRBV7-9 to TRBJ1-6; D is uncertain. The CDR3 loop spans 14 amino acids. CDR1 is SEHNR and CDR2 is FQNEAQ in the germline V gene (reference sequence). In DNA form, the CDR3 reads TGTGCCAGCAGCTTCCTACGTTATAATTCCCCCCTCCACTTT. This encodes CASSFLRYNSPLHF.

This chain links TRBV5-1 with TRBJ2-6, with 7 nucleotides matching TRBD1. Germline values: CDR1 SGHRS, CDR2 YFSETQ. V dropped 4 bases and J dropped 2; count of bases not matched to a gene: 18. The CDR3 covers 20 residues. In DNA, the CDR3 is TGCGCCAGCAGCCTCCTGCCCACACAGGGGACCCTAACTGGGGCCAACGTCCTGACTTTC. Encoded protein: CASSLLPTQGTLTGANVLTF.

The chain employs TRBV27 and TRBJ2-1, with 11 bases that match TRBD2. The CDR3 totals 16 residues. V was clipped by 4 bases and J by 4 bases; unmatched bases: 6. Germline values: CDR1 MNHEY, CDR2 SMNVEV (reference sequence). CDR3 sequence (DNA): TGTGCCAGCAGTTATTCGTCTAGCGGGGGGTACAATGAGCAGTTCTTC. Encoded protein: CASSYSSSGGYNEQFF.

Here the CDR3 reads CASTTPIYGYTF. The DNA of the CDR3 is TGTGCCAGCACGACACCGATCTATGGCTACACCTTC. The J gene is TRBJ1-2, the V gene TRBV6-6; D unresolved. Trimming shortened V by 7 bases and J by 4 bases, and 10 bases separated the two germline ends. Germline CDR1 MNHNY, CDR2 SVGAGI (reference sequence). This CDR3 comprises 12 residues.

The genes are TRBV18 and TRBJ1-6; 9 bases match TRBD1. The CDR3 covers 14 residues. V was clipped by 3 bases and J by 8 bases; unmatched bases: 2. CDR1 and CDR2 (germline): KGHSH, LQKENI. The CDR3 DNA follows: TGTGCCAGCTCACCCCGGACAGGGGATTCACCCCTCCACTTT. It is translated as CASSPRTGDSPLHF.

A single count supports this clone. The J gene is TRBJ2-1, the V gene TRBV5-6, with 7 bases that match TRBD2. CDR1 is SGHDT and CDR2 is YYEEEE in the germline V gene. The CDR3 is 17 amino acids. J gave up 5 bases and V 5 bases, and 16 bases lay outside the gene matches. CDR3 sequence (DNA): TGTGCCAGCAGAACCCCGGGAGGCCTAACAAAGGACAATGAGCAGTTCTTC. Its protein is CASRTPGGLTKDNEQFF.

The genes are TRBV6-6 and TRBJ1-3, with TRBD1 as a possible D gene (6 bases). Germline CDR1 is MNHNY and CDR2 is SVGAGI (reference sequence). This CDR3 comprises 13 residues. The V and J ends lost 8 bases and 3 bases respectively, with 11 bases between them. The CDR3, as DNA: TGTGCCAGCCAACAGGGCATTGGAAACACCATATATTTT. Encoded protein: CASQQGIGNTIYF.

The V call is TRBV19, the J call TRBJ1-1, with D possibly matching TRBD1 (6 bases). The V end was cut by 9 bases, the J end by 5 bases, with 16 bases between. CDR1 and CDR2 from the germline V gene are LNHDA and SQIVND (reference sequence). CDR3 length: 13 residues. The CDR3 protein is CASRTGSITEAFF. The DNA of the CDR3 is TGTGCCAGCCGTACAGGGTCCATTACTGAAGCTTTCTTT. Full variable domain (remainder filled in from reference TRBV19 and TRBJ1-1): DGGITQSPKYLFRKEGQNVTLSCEQNLNHDAMYWYRQDPGQGLRLIYYSQIVNDFQKGDIAEGYSVSREKKESFPLTVTSAQKNPTAFYLCASRTGSITEAFFGQGTRLTVV.

The chain recombines TRBV20-1 with TRBJ1-2; TRBD1 agrees at 8 bases. From germline, CDR1 is DFQATT and CDR2 SNEGSKA (reference sequence). The CDR3 spans 11 residues. With 5 bases clipped from V and 12 bases from J, the junction kept 8 bases outside the gene matches. CDR3 region: CSAGDRGENTF. CDR3 nucleotide sequence: TGCAGTGCTGGCGACAGGGGAGAAAACACCTTC.

This clone was detected a few times. The chain joins TRBV2 to TRBJ2-2; TRBD2 matches at 7 bases. Trimming cost V 6 bases and J 3 bases; bases outside gene matches: 1. This CDR3 region has 13 residues. Germline V gene sequence: CDR1 SNHLY, CDR2 FYNNEI. The CDR3 nucleotides read TGTGCCAGCAGACTAGCGTACACCGGGGAGCTGTTTTTT. Translation gives CASRLAYTGELFF.

The chain recombines TRBV5-5 with TRBJ1-4; 9 nucleotides align to TRBD1. V dropped 4 bases and J dropped 4; count of bases not matched to a gene: 5. The CDR3 has 15 residues. The germline V gene encodes CDR1 SGHKS and CDR2 YYEKEE (reference sequence). The CDR3 nucleotides are TGTGCCAGCAGCCCCGGGGACAGGGATAATGAAAAACTGTTTTTT. Translating gives CASSPGDRDNEKLFF. Using reference TRBV5-5 and TRBJ1-4 for the parts outside the CDR3, the full variable domain is DAGVTQSPTHLIKTRGQQVTLRCSPISGHKSVSWYQQVLGQGPQFIFQYYEKEERGRGNFPDRFSARQFPNYSSELNVNALLLGDSALYLCASSPGDRDNEKLFFGSGTQLSVL.

The chain links TRBV6-1 to TRBJ2-2, with D possibly TRBD1 on 5 matching bases. V was pared by 8 bases and J by 2 bases, with 12 bases between. CDR1 is MNHNS and CDR2 is SASEGT in the germline V gene. The CDR3 has 14 amino acids. For the CDR3, the DNA is TGTGCCAGCGGTAGACAGCCCAACACCGGGGAGCTGTTTTTT. Amino acids: CASGRQPNTGELFF.

This rearrangement joins TRBV11-2 to TRBJ2-5; 13 bases line up with TRBD2. Trimming removed 5 bases from V and 5 bases from J; junction bases left unmatched: 14. Per germline, CDR1 SGHAT and CDR2 FQNNGV. The CDR3 is made up of 18 amino acids. CDR3 in DNA: TGTGCCAGCAGCAATTTCGGACTAGCGGGGGCCGGTCGGGAGACCCAGTACTTC. It specifies CASSNFGLAGAGRETQYF.

The chain has TRBV7-2 and TRBJ2-1, with 7 nucleotides matching TRBD2. Germline CDR1 SGHTA, CDR2 FQGNSA. V gave up 4 bases and J gave up 8 bases; unmatched junction bases: 8. This CDR3 has 14 amino acids. As DNA, the CDR3 is TGTGCCAGCAGCTCTAGTGTGGGGGGGTATGAGCAGTTCTTC. This sequence encodes CASSSSVGGYEQFF.

The CDR3 nucleotides read TGTGCCAGCAGCGCACTCACTCGGGAGACCCAGTACTTC. It is translated as CASSALTRETQYF. This chain connects TRBV9 to TRBJ2-5; no reliable D call. Germline CDR1 SGDLS, CDR2 YYNGEE. CDR3 length equals 13 residues. V was pared by 3 bases and J by 5 bases, with 11 bases between.

The rearrangement uses TRBV2 and TRBJ1-4, with 10 positions matching TRBD1. This CDR3 comprises 12 residues. Losses at the gene ends were 9 bases for V and 8 bases for J; bases not matched to a gene: 3. Germline V lookup: CDR1 SNHLY, CDR2 FYNNEI. CDR3 nucleotides: TGTGCCAGGGGACAGGGGAAGGAAAAACTGTTTTTT. It yields the protein CARGQGKEKLFF. Supplemented by reference TRBV2 and TRBJ1-4, the full variable domain reads EPEVTQTPSHQVTQMGQEVILRCVPISNHLYFYWYRQILGQKVEFLVSFYNNEISEKSEIFDDQFSVERPDGSNFTLKIRSTKLEDSAMYFCARGQGKEKLFFGSGTQLSVL.

The gene calls are TRBV9 and TRBJ1-1; a possible D gene is TRBD1 (5 bases). The germline gives CDR1 SGDLS, CDR2 YYNGEE. Trimming pared 3 bases from V and 1 base from J, leaving 13 bases between. This CDR3 is built from 15 residues. CDR3 loop: CASSARQTANTEAFF. CDR3 in DNA: TGTGCCAGCAGCGCGAGACAGACGGCGAACACTGAAGCTTTCTTT.

This sequence joins TRBV19 and TRBJ1-1, with D uncertain. Germline values: CDR1 LNHDA, CDR2 SQIVND (reference sequence). This CDR3 region has 16 residues. The V end lost 6 bases, the J end lost 0 bases, and 17 bases lay between the germline ends. CDR3 in DNA: TGTGCCAGTAGCCCGACATTCCAGGCCATGAACACTGAAGCTTTCTTT. Translation gives CASSPTFQAMNTEAFF.

V usage is TRBV27 and J usage is TRBJ2-7; D is unresolved. The CDR3 is 12 amino acids. Germline V CDR1 and CDR2: MNHEY, SMNVEV (reference sequence). The germline V and J ends were trimmed by 1 base and 3 bases, with 4 bases remaining between them. The CDR3 spells CASSLFGYEQYF. The CDR3 DNA follows: TGTGCCAGCAGTTTATTCGGCTACGAGCAGTACTTC.

The chain's CDR3 is CASGMAGGLGTQYF. For the CDR3, the DNA is TGTGCCAGCGGGATGGCGGGGGGGCTAGGTACGCAGTATTTT. V gene TRBV7-6 combines with J gene TRBJ2-3; 9 positions match TRBD2. There are 14 residues in the CDR3. Germline CDR1 and CDR2: SGHVS and FNYEAQ. With 8 bases clipped from V and 8 bases from J, the junction kept 11 bases outside the gene matches. Using reference TRBV7-6 and TRBJ2-3 for the parts outside the CDR3, the full variable domain is GAGVSQSPRYKVTKRGQDVALRCDPISGHVSLYWYRQALGQGPEFLTYFNYEAQQDKSGLPNDRFSAERPEGSISTLTIQRTEQRDSAMYRCASGMAGGLGTQYFGPGTRLTVL.

The J gene is TRBJ2-7, the V gene TRBV27; D gene unclear. This CDR3 is 13 amino acids long. The V gene lost 5 bases and the J gene lost 7 bases, with 15 bases spanning the gap. CDR1 is MNHEY and CDR2 is SMNVEV in the germline V gene (reference sequence). The CDR3 reads CASSPNPYGEQYF. CDR3 bases: TGTGCCAGCAGTCCTAACCCCTACGGGGAGCAGTACTTC.

The chain employs TRBV19 and TRBJ1-2, with 7 bases fitting TRBD1. After removal of 4 bases from V and 8 bases from J, the junction contained 1 base not matched to a gene. The CDR3 length is 11 residues. Germline V CDR1 and CDR2: LNHDA, SQIVND (reference sequence). The CDR3 loop is CASSTTGGYTF. The CDR3 nucleotides read TGTGCCAGTAGTACGACAGGGGGCTACACCTTC.

The chain links TRBV10-2 to TRBJ1-1; 7 positions agree with TRBD1. Trimming cost V 6 bases and J 3 bases; bases outside gene matches: 7. The germline V gene encodes CDR1 WSHSY and CDR2 SAAADI. This CDR3 region has 14 residues. CDR3 region: CASRAGTADTEAFF. The CDR3 region has the DNA TGCGCCAGCAGAGCCGGGACAGCGGACACTGAAGCTTTCTTT.